The source of this TCR beta chain is a study of OX40 agonist ivuxolimab in advanced cancers. Study-wide background: Subjects had a mean age of roughly 57 years, with a range of 23 to 79; almost 85% were male. Study outcomes and limitations: At 0.1 to 3.0 mg/kg and by week 6, CD4+ and CD8+ T cells in the blood had expanded clonally. CD8+ T cells were the subset that, on average, had more expanded clones than CD4+.

A note on this clone: Its antigen is not identified. The junction shows a germline mismatch at one end, possibly a read error.

The CDR3 has 15 residues. From germline, CDR1 is SSHAT and CDR2 FNYEAQ (reference sequence). Data came from immunoSEQ multiplex PCR; TCRdb stores just in-frame clones and leaves some out. Of tens of thousands of clones listed, roughly nine tenths are singletons. With baseline, cycle 4 day 1, and cycle 7 day 1 as timepoints, blood was sampled. The sample was CD4+ or CD8+ T cells sorted from blood, taken in a trial of the OX40 agonist ivuxolimab. The chain is built from TRBV7-7 and TRBJ2-5; D may match TRBD1 or TRBD2 (6 bases each). The receptor comes from an adult with an advanced solid tumor such as melanoma, head and neck, liver or kidney cancer. The CDR3: CASSLGQGRGETQYF. The CDR3 DNA sequence: TGTGCTAGCAGCTTAGGGCAGGGGCGGGGAGAGACCCAGTACTTC.